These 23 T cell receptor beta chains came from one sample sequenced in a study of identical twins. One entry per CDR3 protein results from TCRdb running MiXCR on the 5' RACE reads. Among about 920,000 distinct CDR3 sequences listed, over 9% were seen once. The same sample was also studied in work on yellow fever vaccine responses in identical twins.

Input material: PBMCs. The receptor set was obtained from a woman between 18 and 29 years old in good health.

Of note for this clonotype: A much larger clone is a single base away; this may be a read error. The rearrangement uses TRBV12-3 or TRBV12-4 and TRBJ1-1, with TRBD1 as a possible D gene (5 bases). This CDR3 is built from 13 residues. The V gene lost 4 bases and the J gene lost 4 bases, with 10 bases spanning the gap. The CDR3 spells CASSYAGSTEAFF. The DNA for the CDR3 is TGTGCCAGCAGTTACGCAGGGAGCACTGAAGCTTTCTTT.

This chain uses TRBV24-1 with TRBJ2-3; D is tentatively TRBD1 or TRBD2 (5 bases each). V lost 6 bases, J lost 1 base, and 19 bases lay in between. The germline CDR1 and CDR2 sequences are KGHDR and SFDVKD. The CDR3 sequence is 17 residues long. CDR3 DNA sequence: TGTGCCACCAGTCCCCGACCCGGGGCAGACGGCACAGATACGCAGTATTTT. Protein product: CATSPRPGADGTDTQYF.

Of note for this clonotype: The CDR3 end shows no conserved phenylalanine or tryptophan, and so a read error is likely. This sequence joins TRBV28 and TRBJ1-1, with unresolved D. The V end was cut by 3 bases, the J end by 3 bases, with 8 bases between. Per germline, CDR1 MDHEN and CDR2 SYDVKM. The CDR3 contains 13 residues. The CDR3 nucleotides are TGTGCCAGCAGTTTTTCCTACTACACTGAAGCTTTCTCT. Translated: CASSFSYYTEAFS.

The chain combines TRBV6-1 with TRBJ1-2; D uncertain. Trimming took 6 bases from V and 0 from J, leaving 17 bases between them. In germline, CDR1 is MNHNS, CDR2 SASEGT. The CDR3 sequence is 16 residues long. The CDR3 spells CASSPSDGGTNYGYTF. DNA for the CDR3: TGTGCCAGCAGCCCCTCCGACGGAGGAACTAACTATGGCTACACCTTC.

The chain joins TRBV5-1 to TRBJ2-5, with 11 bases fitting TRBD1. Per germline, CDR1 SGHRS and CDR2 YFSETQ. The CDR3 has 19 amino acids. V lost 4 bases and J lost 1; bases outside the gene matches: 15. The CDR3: CASSLGQGGLGLIQETQYF. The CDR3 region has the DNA TGCGCCAGCAGCCTGGGACAGGGGGGCTTGGGTCTCATCCAAGAGACCCAGTACTTC.

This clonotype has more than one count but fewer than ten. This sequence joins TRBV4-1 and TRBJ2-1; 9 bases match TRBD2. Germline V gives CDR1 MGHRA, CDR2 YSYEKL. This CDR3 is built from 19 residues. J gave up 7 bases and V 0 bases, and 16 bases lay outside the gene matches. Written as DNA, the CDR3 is TGCGCCAGCAGCCAAGATCCCCGCCGACTAGCGGAGAGAGGAAATGAGCAGTTCTTC. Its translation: CASSQDPRRLAERGNEQFF.

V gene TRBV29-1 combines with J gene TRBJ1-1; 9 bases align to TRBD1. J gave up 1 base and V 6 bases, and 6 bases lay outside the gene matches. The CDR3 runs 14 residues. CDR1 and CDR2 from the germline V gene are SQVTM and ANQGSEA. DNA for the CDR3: TGCAGCGTAACCTACAGGGGGCCGAACACTGAAGCTTTCTTT. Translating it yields CSVTYRGPNTEAFF.

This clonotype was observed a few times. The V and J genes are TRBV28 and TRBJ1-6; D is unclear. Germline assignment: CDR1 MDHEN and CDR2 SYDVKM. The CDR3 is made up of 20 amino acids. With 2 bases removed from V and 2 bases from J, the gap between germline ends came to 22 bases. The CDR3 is CASSLRVLIVSIPYNSPLHF. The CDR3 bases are TGTGCCAGCAGTTTACGCGTATTAATCGTATCTATCCCCTATAATTCACCCCTCCACTTT.

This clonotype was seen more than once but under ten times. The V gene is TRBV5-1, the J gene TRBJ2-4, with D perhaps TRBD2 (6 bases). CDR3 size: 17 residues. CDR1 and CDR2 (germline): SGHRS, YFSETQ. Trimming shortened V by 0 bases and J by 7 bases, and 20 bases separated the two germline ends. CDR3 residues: CASSLVVGEALGNIQYF. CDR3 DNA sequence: TGCGCCAGCAGCTTGGTGGTAGGGGAGGCACTGGGCAACATTCAGTACTTC.

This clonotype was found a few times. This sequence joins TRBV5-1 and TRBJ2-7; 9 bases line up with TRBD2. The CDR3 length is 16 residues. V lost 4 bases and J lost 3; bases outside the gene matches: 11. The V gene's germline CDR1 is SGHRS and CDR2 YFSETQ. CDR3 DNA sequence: TGCGCCAGCAGCCCGGGACTAGCCATGGGACGCTACGAGCAGTACTTC. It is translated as CASSPGLAMGRYEQYF. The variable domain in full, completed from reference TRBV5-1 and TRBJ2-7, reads KAGVTQTPRYLIKTRGQQVTLSCSPISGHRSVSWYQQTPGQGLQFLFEYFSETQRNKGNFPGRFSGRQFSNSRSEMNVSTLELGDSALYLCASSPGLAMGRYEQYFGPGTRLTVT.

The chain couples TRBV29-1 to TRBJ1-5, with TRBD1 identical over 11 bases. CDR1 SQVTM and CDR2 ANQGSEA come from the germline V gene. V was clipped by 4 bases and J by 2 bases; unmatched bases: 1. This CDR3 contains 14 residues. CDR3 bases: TGCAGCGTTGGGACAGGGGGCGGCAATCAGCCCCAGCATTTT. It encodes CSVGTGGGNQPQHF.

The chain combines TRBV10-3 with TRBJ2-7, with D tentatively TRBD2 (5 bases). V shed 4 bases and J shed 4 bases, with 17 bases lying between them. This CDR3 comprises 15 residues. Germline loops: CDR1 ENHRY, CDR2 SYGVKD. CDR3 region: CAISVEAAGLYEQYF. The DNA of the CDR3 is TGTGCCATCAGTGTCGAAGCGGCTGGGTTGTACGAGCAGTACTTC.

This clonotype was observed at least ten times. The CDR3 DNA reads as TGTGCCAGCAGCGTAGACCCTAGCGGGAGGGCGAACACCGGGGAGCTGTTTTTT. Its translation: CASSVDPSGRANTGELFF. The V gene is TRBV9, the J gene TRBJ2-2; 12 bases match TRBD2. The germline gives CDR1 SGDLS, CDR2 YYNGEE. This CDR3 has 18 amino acids. V lost 0 bases, J lost 0 bases, and 3 bases stayed unmatched.

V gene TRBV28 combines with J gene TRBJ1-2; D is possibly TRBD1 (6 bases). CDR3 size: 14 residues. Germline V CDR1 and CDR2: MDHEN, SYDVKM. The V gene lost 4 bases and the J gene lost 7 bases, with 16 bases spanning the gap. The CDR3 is CASSSSTGYGGYTF. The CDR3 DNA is TGTGCCAGCAGTTCGTCAACAGGGTACGGTGGCTACACCTTC.

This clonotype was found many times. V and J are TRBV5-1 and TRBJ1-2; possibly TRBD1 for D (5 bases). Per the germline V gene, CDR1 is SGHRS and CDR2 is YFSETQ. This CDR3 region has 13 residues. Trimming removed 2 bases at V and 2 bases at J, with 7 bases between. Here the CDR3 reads CASSFDRNYGYTF. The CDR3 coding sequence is TGCGCCAGCAGCTTCGACAGAAACTATGGCTACACCTTC.

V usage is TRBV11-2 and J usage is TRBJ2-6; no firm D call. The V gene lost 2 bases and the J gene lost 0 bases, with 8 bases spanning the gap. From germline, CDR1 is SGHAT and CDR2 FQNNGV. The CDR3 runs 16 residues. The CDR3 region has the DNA TGTGCCAGCAGCTTATCGGATAGCTCTGGGGCCAACGTCCTGACTTTC. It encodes CASSLSDSSGANVLTF.

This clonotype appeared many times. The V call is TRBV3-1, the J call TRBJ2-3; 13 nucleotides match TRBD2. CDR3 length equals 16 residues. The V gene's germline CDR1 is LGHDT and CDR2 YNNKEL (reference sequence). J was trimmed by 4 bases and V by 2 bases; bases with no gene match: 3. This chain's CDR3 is CASSQLTSGRSDTQYF. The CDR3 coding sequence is TGTGCCAGCAGCCAACTGACTAGCGGGAGGTCAGATACGCAGTATTTT.

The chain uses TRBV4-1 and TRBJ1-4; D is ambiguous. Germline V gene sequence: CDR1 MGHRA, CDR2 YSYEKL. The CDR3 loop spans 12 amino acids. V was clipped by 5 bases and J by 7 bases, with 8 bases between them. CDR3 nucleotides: TGCGCCAGCAGCGCTGTGTCTGAAAAACTGTTTTTT. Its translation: CASSAVSEKLFF.

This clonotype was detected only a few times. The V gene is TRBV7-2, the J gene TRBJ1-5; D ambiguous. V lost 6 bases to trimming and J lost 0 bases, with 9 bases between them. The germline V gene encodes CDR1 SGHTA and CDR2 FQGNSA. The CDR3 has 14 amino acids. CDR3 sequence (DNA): TGTGCCAGCAGGCTCACGGGTAGCAATCAGCCCCAGCATTTT. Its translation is CASRLTGSNQPQHF.

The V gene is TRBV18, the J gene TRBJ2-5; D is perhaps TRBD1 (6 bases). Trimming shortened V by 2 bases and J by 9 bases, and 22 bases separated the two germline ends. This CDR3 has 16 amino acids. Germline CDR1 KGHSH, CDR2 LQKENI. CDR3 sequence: CASSPYGRDNKQAQYF. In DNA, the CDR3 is TGTGCCAGCTCACCATATGGCCGGGACAACAAGCAGGCCCAGTACTTC.

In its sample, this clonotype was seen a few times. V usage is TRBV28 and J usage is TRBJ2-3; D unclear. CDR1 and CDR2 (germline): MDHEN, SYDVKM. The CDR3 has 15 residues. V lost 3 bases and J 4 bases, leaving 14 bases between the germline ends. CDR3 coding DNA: TGTGCCAGCAGTTTTATGGTTAACCGGGCAGATACGCAGTATTTT. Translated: CASSFMVNRADTQYF.

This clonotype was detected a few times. In nucleotides, the CDR3 is TGTGCCACCAGCGGAACCAGAGGGGGGGCTATAGATACGCAGTATTTT. It encodes CATSGTRGGAIDTQYF. The J gene is TRBJ2-3, the V gene TRBV15; TRBD2 is a possible D gene (7 bases). V was pared by 5 bases and J by 5 bases, with 20 bases between. Germline CDR1 and CDR2: LNHNV and YYDKDF (reference sequence). The CDR3 spans 16 residues.

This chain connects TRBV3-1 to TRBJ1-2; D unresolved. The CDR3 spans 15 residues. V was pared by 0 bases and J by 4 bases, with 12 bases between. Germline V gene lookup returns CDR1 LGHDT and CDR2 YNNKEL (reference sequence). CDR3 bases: TGTGCCAGCAGCCAAGATTCGGTTCAAAGCTATGGCTACACCTTC. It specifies CASSQDSVQSYGYTF.